Below, 10 T cell receptor beta chains from the same sample are listed, as sequenced in a study of T-cell memory formation after mild COVID-19. Each CDR3 protein gets one entry after TCRdb re-called the 5' RACE reads with MiXCR. The sample records a few hundred thousand distinct CDR3 sequences, roughly 20% being singletons. Material for sequencing was PBMCs or a T cell subset sorted from them (not recorded which). The receptors here all came from an adult woman who had mild COVID-19 (a few samples of this study predate the infection). Cell type and time point are not known.

This clonotype was observed a handful of times. The rearrangement uses TRBV20-1 and TRBJ2-5; 7 nucleotides align to TRBD1. CDR3 length: 13 amino acids. Germline CDR1 and CDR2: DFQATT and SNEGSKA (reference sequence). J lost 4 bases, V lost 2 bases, and 4 bases had no gene match. CDR3 sequence: CSARKAGGETQYF. CDR3 DNA sequence: TGCAGTGCTAGAAAGGCAGGGGGAGAGACCCAGTACTTC.

This clonotype was seen only a few times. The V gene is TRBV5-1, the J gene TRBJ2-1; D tentatively reads TRBD1 or TRBD2 (5 bases each). This CDR3 region has 14 residues. V shed 3 bases and J shed 8 bases, with 15 bases lying between them. Germline CDR1 and CDR2: SGHRS and YFSETQ. The CDR3 region has the DNA TGCGCCAGCAGCTGGGGACCGTTGACAGATGAGCAGTTCTTC. Its translation is CASSWGPLTDEQFF.

The chain is built from TRBV12-3 or TRBV12-4 and TRBJ1-4; the D gene is possibly TRBD1 (5 bases). The CDR3 spans 12 residues. The germline V and J ends were trimmed by 7 bases and 12 bases, with 15 bases remaining between them. In DNA, the CDR3 is TGTGCCAGCACCAATCCCGGGGGGGAACTGTTTTTT. It is translated as CASTNPGGELFF.

CDR3 bases: TGTGCCAGCAGCTTCGTAGGGTTGGACACCGGGGAGCTGTTTTTT. This gives the protein CASSFVGLDTGELFF. The chain recombines TRBV7-2 with TRBJ2-2; no firm D call. This CDR3 has 15 residues. The ends were cut back, 3 bases at V and 3 bases at J, with 11 bases in the middle. Germline CDR1 is SGHTA and CDR2 is FQGNSA.

This clonotype has just a few counts. The chain links TRBV12-3 or TRBV12-4 to TRBJ2-1; a weak D match, TRBD2 (6 bases). The V and J ends lost 2 bases and 1 base respectively, with 12 bases between them. The CDR3 sequence is 16 residues long. CDR3 sequence reads: CASSLTGEPSYNEQFF. DNA for the CDR3: TGTGCCAGCAGTTTAACGGGAGAGCCGTCCTACAATGAGCAGTTCTTC.

The chain couples TRBV11-1 to TRBJ2-1; D not certain. The germline V and J ends were trimmed by 7 bases and 9 bases, with 13 bases remaining between them. Germline values: CDR1 SGHAT, CDR2 FQDESV (reference sequence). There are 12 residues in the CDR3. In DNA, the CDR3 is TGTGCCAGCAACGGAGAGAACCCTGAGCAGTTCTTC. Translation: CASNGENPEQFF.

This clonotype was picked up a small number of times. V and J are TRBV10-3 and TRBJ2-3, with D tentatively TRBD1 or TRBD2 (5 bases each). The CDR3 sequence is 17 residues long. Trimming took off 3 bases at V and 1 base at J, with 17 bases between the two ends. Per the germline V gene, CDR1 is ENHRY and CDR2 is SYGVKD. In DNA form, the CDR3 reads TGTGCCATCAGTGATTTCGAACGGGGACCGCGCACAGATACGCAGTATTTT. Encoded protein: CAISDFERGPRTDTQYF.

The chain joins TRBV4-3 to TRBJ2-1; 8 bases are a match to TRBD1. CDR1 is LGHNA and CDR2 is YSLEER in the germline V gene. V trimming: 3 bases; J trimming: 1 base; junction bases outside the gene matches: 2. This CDR3 spans 15 amino acids. CDR3: CASSHQGASYNEQFF. The CDR3 DNA follows: TGCGCCAGCAGCCACCAGGGGGCGTCCTACAATGAGCAGTTCTTC.

As for this clonotype: This may arise from a read error, as a much more abundant clone is one base away. The rearrangement uses TRBV7-9 and TRBJ2-7; the match to TRBD1 covers 7 bases. Germline trimming cut 1 base from V and 0 bases from J; bases unmatched to any gene: 6. The length of the CDR3 is 16 residues. Germline CDR1 reads SEHNR; CDR2 reads FQNEAQ (reference sequence). The CDR3 DNA reads TGTGCCAGCAGCTTAGTTAGGGGGCTAAGCTCCTACGAGCAGTACTTC. Its translation: CASSLVRGLSSYEQYF.

The rearrangement uses TRBV4-2 and TRBJ2-7; tentatively, D is TRBD1 or TRBD2 (7 bases each). V was clipped by 4 bases and J by 6 bases, with 28 bases between them. The CDR3 extends over 18 amino acids. CDR1 LGHNA and CDR2 YNFKEQ come from the germline V gene. Here the CDR3 DNA reads TGTGCCAGCAGCCCCAGTCCCCGCCGGGACAGCCCTAGCGGCGAGCAGTACTTC. Amino acids: CASSPSPRRDSPSGEQYF.